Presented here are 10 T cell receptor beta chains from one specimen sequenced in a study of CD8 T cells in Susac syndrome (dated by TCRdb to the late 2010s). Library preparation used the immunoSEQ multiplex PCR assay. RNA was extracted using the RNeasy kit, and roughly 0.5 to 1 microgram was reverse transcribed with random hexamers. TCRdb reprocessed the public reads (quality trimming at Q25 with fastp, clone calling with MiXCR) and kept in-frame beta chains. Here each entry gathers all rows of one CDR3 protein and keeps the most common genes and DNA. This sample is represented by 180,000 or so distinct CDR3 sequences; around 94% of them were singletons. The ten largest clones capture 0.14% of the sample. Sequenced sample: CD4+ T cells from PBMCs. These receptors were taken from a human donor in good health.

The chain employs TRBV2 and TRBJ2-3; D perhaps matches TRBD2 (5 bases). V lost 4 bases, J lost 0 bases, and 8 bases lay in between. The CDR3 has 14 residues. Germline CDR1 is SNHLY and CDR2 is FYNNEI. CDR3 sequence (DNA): TGTGCCAGCAGTGCGAGGGCTAGCACAGATACGCAGTATTTT. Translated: CASSARASTDTQYF.

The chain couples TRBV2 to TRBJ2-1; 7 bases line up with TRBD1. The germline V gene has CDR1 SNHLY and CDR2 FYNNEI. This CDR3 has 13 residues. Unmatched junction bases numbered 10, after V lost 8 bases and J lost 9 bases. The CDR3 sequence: CASSGTATVEQFF. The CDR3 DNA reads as TGTGCCAGCTCTGGGACAGCTACTGTTGAGCAGTTCTTC.

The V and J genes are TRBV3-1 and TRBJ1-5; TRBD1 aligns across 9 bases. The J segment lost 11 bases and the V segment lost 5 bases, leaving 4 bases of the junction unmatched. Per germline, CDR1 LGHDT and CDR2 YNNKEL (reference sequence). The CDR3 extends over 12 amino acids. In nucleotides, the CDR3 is TGTGCCAGCAGCAGACAGGGGGGGTCCCAGCATTTT. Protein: CASSRQGGSQHF.

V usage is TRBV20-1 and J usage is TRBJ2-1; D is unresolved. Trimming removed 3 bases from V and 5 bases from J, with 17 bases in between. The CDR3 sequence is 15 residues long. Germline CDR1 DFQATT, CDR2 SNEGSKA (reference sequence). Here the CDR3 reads CSASLIRSTNNEQFF. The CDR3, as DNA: TGCAGTGCTAGCCTCATTAGAAGTACCAACAATGAGCAGTTCTTC.

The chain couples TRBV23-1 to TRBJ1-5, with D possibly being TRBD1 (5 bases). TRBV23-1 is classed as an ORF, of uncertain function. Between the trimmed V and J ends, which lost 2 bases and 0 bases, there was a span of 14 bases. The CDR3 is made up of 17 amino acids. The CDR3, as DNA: TGCGCCAGCAGTCAACCTTCTAACAGGAATAGCAATCAGCCCCAGCATTTT. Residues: CASSQPSNRNSNQPQHF.

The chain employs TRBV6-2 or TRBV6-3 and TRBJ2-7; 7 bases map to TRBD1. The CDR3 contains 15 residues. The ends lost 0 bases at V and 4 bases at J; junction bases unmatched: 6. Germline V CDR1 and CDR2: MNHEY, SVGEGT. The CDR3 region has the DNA TGTGCCAGCAGTTACTCCAGGGGGATATCATACGAGCAGTACTTC. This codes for CASSYSRGISYEQYF.

CDR3 sequence: CASSPGLLAGNEQFF. The CDR3 DNA follows: TGTGCCAGCAGCCCCGGACTCCTCGCGGGCAATGAGCAGTTCTTC. The chain joins TRBV7-2 to TRBJ2-1, with D possibly matching TRBD2 (5 bases). Trimming shortened V by 5 bases and J by 6 bases, and 17 bases separated the two germline ends. There are 15 residues in the CDR3. The germline CDR1 and CDR2 sequences are SGHTA and FQGNSA.

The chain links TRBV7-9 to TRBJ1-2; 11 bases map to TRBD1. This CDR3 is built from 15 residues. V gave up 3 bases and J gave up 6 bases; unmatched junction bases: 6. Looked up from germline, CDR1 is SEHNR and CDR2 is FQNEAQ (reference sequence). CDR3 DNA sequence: TGTGCCAGCAGCTTCTCCGGGACAGGGGGAAATGGCTACACCTTC. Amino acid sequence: CASSFSGTGGNGYTF.

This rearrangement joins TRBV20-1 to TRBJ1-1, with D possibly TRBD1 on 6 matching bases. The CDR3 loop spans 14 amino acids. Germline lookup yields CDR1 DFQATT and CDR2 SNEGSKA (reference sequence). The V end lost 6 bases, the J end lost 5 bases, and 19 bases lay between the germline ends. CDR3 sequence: CSAKQGGGGTEAFF. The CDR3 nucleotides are TGCAGTGCCAAACAAGGAGGGGGAGGGACTGAAGCTTTCTTT.

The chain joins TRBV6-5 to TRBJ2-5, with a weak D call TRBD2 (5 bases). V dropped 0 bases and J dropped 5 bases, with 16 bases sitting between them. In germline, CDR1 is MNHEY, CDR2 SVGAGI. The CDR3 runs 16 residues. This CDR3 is CASSYSLWARGETQYF. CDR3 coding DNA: TGTGCCAGCAGTTACTCTCTGTGGGCTCGAGGGGAGACCCAGTACTTC.